The 27 T cell receptor beta chains reported below all come from one sample, sequenced in a study of T-cell reconstitution after alpha-beta-depleted transplantation in children. TCRbeta library preparation incorporated unique molecular identifiers. From the PCR reads, TCRdb called clonotypes with MiXCR, one entry per CDR3 protein. The data hold around 700,000 distinct CDR3 sequences, with around 13% observed a single time. Material: PBMCs, obtained before TCRalphabeta/CD19-depleted stem cell transplant. The receptor set was obtained from a girl aged 2 to 9 with congenital amegakaryocytic thrombocytopenia, due to receive a stem cell transplant.

The chain combines TRBV5-1 with TRBJ2-1, with 16 bases matching TRBD2. The germline V gene encodes CDR1 SGHRS and CDR2 YFSETQ. There are 17 residues in the CDR3. V was clipped by 4 bases and J by 10 bases; unmatched bases: 11. The CDR3 coding sequence is TGCGCCAGCAGCCTGGGACTAGCGGGAGGGTTCAGGGTGGAGCAGTTCTTC. Its translation: CASSLGLAGGFRVEQFF.

This clonotype occurred many times. This rearrangement joins TRBV20-1 to TRBJ1-4; D perhaps matches TRBD1 (6 bases). Trimming took off 6 bases at V and 4 bases at J, with 18 bases between the two ends. In germline, CDR1 is DFQATT, CDR2 SNEGSKA (reference sequence). The CDR3 is 15 amino acids. DNA for the CDR3: TGCAGTGCGCCGACAGGTCAACCCTTTAATGAAAAACTGTTTTTT. Translation: CSAPTGQPFNEKLFF.

The chain recombines TRBV12-3 or TRBV12-4 with TRBJ1-5; 7 bases fit TRBD1. This CDR3 is 15 amino acids long. The V segment lost 5 bases and the J segment 6 bases; nucleotides outside the gene matches: 10. The CDR3 protein is CASSTRAQGGQPQHF. The CDR3 region has the DNA TGTGCCAGCAGTACCCGGGCCCAGGGGGGTCAGCCCCAGCATTTT.

This clonotype was seen at least ten times. J is TRBJ2-1 and V is TRBV4-1; 7 bases are a match to TRBD2. The V segment lost 6 bases and the J segment 5 bases; nucleotides outside the gene matches: 7. CDR1 is MGHRA, CDR2 YSYEKL, per germline. There are 14 residues in the CDR3. The CDR3 bases are TGCGCCAGCAGAAGGCTAGCGGATAACAATGAGCAGTTCTTC. This translates into CASRRLADNNEQFF.

This clonotype was found many times. V gene TRBV7-9 combines with J gene TRBJ2-5; the D gene is possibly TRBD2 (5 bases). V shed 0 bases and J shed 4 bases, with 15 bases lying between them. Germline V gene sequence: CDR1 SEHNR, CDR2 FQNEAQ (reference sequence). The CDR3 consists of 16 residues. The CDR3 here is CASSLALGFGLETQYF. In nucleotides, the CDR3 is TGTGCCAGCAGCTTAGCACTAGGGTTCGGATTAGAGACCCAGTACTTC.

The table lists this clonotype with a few counts. This chain uses TRBV20-1 with TRBJ2-3, with TRBD1 matching 10 bases. This CDR3 region has 15 residues. The V and J ends lost 6 bases and 2 bases, in that order; junction bases with no gene match: 8. Germline CDR1 DFQATT, CDR2 SNEGSKA (reference sequence). The CDR3 DNA reads as TGCAGTGCAAAAGGGGACAGGGGTTCCACAGATACGCAGTATTTT. Protein sequence: CSAKGDRGSTDTQYF.

This clonotype turned up a few times. V gene TRBV12-3 or TRBV12-4 combines with J gene TRBJ2-1; D unresolved. The V end was cut by 4 bases, the J end by 7 bases, with 23 bases between. This CDR3 region has 17 residues. The CDR3 DNA sequence: TGTGCCAGCAGTTGGTTCCCAGGAGCATCTTTTGGGAATGAGCAGTTCTTC. It yields the protein CASSWFPGASFGNEQFF.

The chain has TRBV5-1 and TRBJ1-1; a weak D match, TRBD1 (6 bases). CDR1 is SGHRS, CDR2 YFSETQ, per germline. Between the trimmed V and J ends, which lost 0 bases and 3 bases, there was a span of 12 bases. CDR3 size: 15 residues. The CDR3 is CASSLESHRDTEAFF. CDR3 nucleotides: TGCGCCAGCAGCTTGGAAAGTCACAGGGACACTGAAGCTTTCTTT.

The chain uses TRBV3-1 and TRBJ1-1; a weak D match, TRBD1 (5 bases). The V gene's germline CDR1 is LGHDT and CDR2 YNNKEL (reference sequence). This CDR3 comprises 13 residues. CDR3 loop: CAVVEAGTDEAFF. Here the CDR3 DNA reads TGTGCAGTAGTAGAAGCTGGGACGGATGAAGCTTTCTTT.

V and J are TRBV7-6 and TRBJ2-1; no definite D call. V was trimmed by 2 bases and J by 5 bases, leaving 10 bases between them. The germline gives CDR1 SGHVS, CDR2 FNYEAQ. This CDR3 spans 14 amino acids. Here the CDR3 reads CASSLLGENNEQFF. The CDR3 DNA sequence: TGTGCCAGCAGCTTACTAGGCGAAAACAATGAGCAGTTCTTC. The whole variable domain, remainder taken from reference TRBV7-6 and TRBJ2-1, is GAGVSQSPRYKVTKRGQDVALRCDPISGHVSLYWYRQALGQGPEFLTYFNYEAQQDKSGLPNDRFSAERPEGSISTLTIQRTEQRDSAMYRCASSLLGENNEQFFGPGTRLTVL.

This chain connects TRBV18 to TRBJ2-7; 9 bases are a match to TRBD1. The germline V gene has CDR1 KGHSH and CDR2 LQKENI. V was pared by 1 base and J by 2 bases, with 3 bases of the junction left unmatched. CDR3 size: 15 residues. The CDR3 here is CASSPQGQGTYEQYF. The CDR3 bases are TGTGCCAGCTCACCACAGGGACAGGGCACCTACGAGCAGTACTTC. Variable domain in full (rest from reference TRBV18 and TRBJ2-7): NAGVMQNPRHLVRRRGQEARLRCSPMKGHSHVYWYRQLPEEGLKFMVYLQKENIIDESGMPKERFSAEFPKEGPSILRIQQVVRGDSAAYFCASSPQGQGTYEQYFGPGTRLTVT.

The V and J genes are TRBV5-1 and TRBJ1-2; a possible D gene is TRBD1 (5 bases). Per germline, CDR1 SGHRS and CDR2 YFSETQ. The V end was cut by 0 bases, the J end by 4 bases, with 16 bases between. The CDR3 contains 16 residues. The CDR3 DNA follows: TGCGCCAGCAGCTTGGGGTCGGGACCAGAGGGCTATGGCTACACCTTC. It translates to CASSLGSGPEGYGYTF.

The sample holds many counts of this clonotype. The chain recombines TRBV5-1 with TRBJ2-2; D may be TRBD1 (5 bases). This CDR3 spans 15 amino acids. The germline V gene has CDR1 SGHRS and CDR2 YFSETQ. V lost 0 bases to trimming and J lost 4 bases, with 10 bases between them. CDR3 amino acids: CASSLGQGGTGELFF. The CDR3 region has the DNA TGCGCCAGCAGCTTGGGGCAGGGTGGCACCGGGGAGCTGTTTTTT.

The V and J genes are TRBV12-3 or TRBV12-4 and TRBJ2-7; D is perhaps TRBD1 or TRBD2 (5 bases each). Trimming pared 5 bases from V and 6 bases from J, leaving 14 bases between. The CDR3 runs 13 residues. DNA for the CDR3: TGTGCCAGCAGTCTAGGGACCCCCGGCGAGCAGTACTTC. It specifies CASSLGTPGEQYF.

In its sample, this clonotype was seen a few times. The chain links TRBV5-1 to TRBJ2-3; weak D call: TRBD2 (5 bases). Trimming took 4 bases from V and 2 from J, leaving 14 bases between them. There are 15 residues in the CDR3. Looked up from germline, CDR1 is SGHRS and CDR2 is YFSETQ. The CDR3, as DNA: TGCGCCAGCAGCCTGGCAGCGGTTAACACAGATACGCAGTATTTT. It codes for CASSLAAVNTDTQYF.

V usage is TRBV4-2 and J usage is TRBJ2-1; 12 bases map to TRBD2. Germline V gene lookup returns CDR1 LGHNA and CDR2 YNFKEQ. J lost 7 bases, V lost 0 bases, and 10 bases had no gene match. CDR3 length: 18 amino acids. CDR3: CASSQDWLASGRANEQFF. Here the CDR3 DNA reads TGTGCCAGCAGCCAAGATTGGTTGGCTAGCGGGAGGGCGAATGAGCAGTTCTTC.

As for this clonotype: With a much larger clone just one base away, this may be a read error. The genes are TRBV29-1 and TRBJ2-2; 8 bases fit TRBD1. In germline, CDR1 is SQVTM, CDR2 ANQGSEA. This CDR3 is built from 15 residues. Unmatched junction bases numbered 10, after V lost 3 bases and J lost 7 bases. This chain's CDR3 is CSVDGRGRESGELFF. CDR3 nucleotide sequence: TGCAGCGTTGACGGCAGGGGGCGCGAGAGCGGGGAGCTGTTTTTT.

This clonotype has at least ten counts. J is TRBJ2-1 and V is TRBV6-1; the match to TRBD1 covers 7 bases. Germline trimming cut 5 bases from V and 1 base from J; bases unmatched to any gene: 5. The CDR3 is 15 amino acids. Looked up from germline, CDR1 is MNHNS and CDR2 is SASEGT. CDR3 bases: TGTGCCAGCAGTCGGACAGGTCGGTCCTACAATGAGCAGTTCTTC. Protein sequence: CASSRTGRSYNEQFF.

The V call is TRBV12-3 or TRBV12-4, the J call TRBJ1-2; D is undetermined. The CDR3 has 12 residues. Trimming shortened V by 5 bases and J by 8 bases, and 12 bases separated the two germline ends. CDR3 bases: TGTGCCAGCAGTCCCGAAGGGCGGGGCTACACCTTC. This codes for CASSPEGRGYTF.

The chain links TRBV11-2 to TRBJ2-1; 9 bases are a match to TRBD2. This CDR3 comprises 19 residues. The V gene end was trimmed by 0 bases and the J gene end by 9 bases; junction bases not matched to a gene: 18. The germline V gene encodes CDR1 SGHAT and CDR2 FQNNGV. The CDR3 DNA reads TGTGCCAGCAGCTTAGAACTAGCGGGTGACGGAGCGGAGGTTTTTGAGCAGTTCTTC. It codes for CASSLELAGDGAEVFEQFF.

This clonotype occurred a few times. The gene calls are TRBV29-1 and TRBJ1-2, with D unresolved. The germline V and J ends were trimmed by 3 bases and 0 bases, with 17 bases remaining between them. The CDR3 runs 16 residues. Germline lookup yields CDR1 SQVTM and CDR2 ANQGSEA. This chain's CDR3 is CSVDRWRRTPNYGYTF. In DNA form, the CDR3 reads TGCAGCGTTGATAGGTGGAGGAGGACCCCTAACTATGGCTACACCTTC.

The chain is built from TRBV7-3 and TRBJ2-3, with 10 positions matching TRBD2. Germline V gene lookup returns CDR1 SGHTA and CDR2 FQGTGA. The junction had 8 bases not matched to a gene; V was cut back by 2 bases and J by 0 bases. The CDR3 runs 18 residues. The CDR3 DNA follows: TGTGCCAGCAGCTTAGAAACCCTAGCGGGAGAGAGCACAGATACGCAGTATTTT. Protein sequence: CASSLETLAGESTDTQYF.

This clonotype was seen at least ten times. The rearrangement links TRBV3-1 to TRBJ2-3, with 8 bases lining up with TRBD2. The CDR3 is 20 residues long. CDR1 LGHDT and CDR2 YNNKEL come from the germline V gene (reference sequence). V shed 3 bases, J shed 3 bases, and the junction held 20 bases outside the gene matches. CDR3 region: CASSHPREVTSGEFTDTQYF. The CDR3 coding sequence is TGTGCCAGCAGCCATCCTAGGGAAGTTACTAGCGGAGAATTTACAGATACGCAGTATTTT.

Ten or more counts support this clonotype. The chain joins TRBV20-1 to TRBJ2-3; D is ambiguous. The length of the CDR3 is 11 residues. V was shortened by 2 bases and J by 8 bases, with 8 bases between the two germline ends. The germline gives CDR1 DFQATT, CDR2 SNEGSKA (reference sequence). The CDR3, as DNA: TGCAGTGCTAGATTAGAGGCTACGCAGTATTTT. It encodes CSARLEATQYF.

This clonotype was detected many times. The rearrangement links TRBV5-1 to TRBJ2-7; D tentatively fits TRBD1 or TRBD2 (5 bases each). Trimming stripped 1 base from V and 3 bases from J, with 14 bases between. There are 15 residues in the CDR3. Germline V lookup: CDR1 SGHRS, CDR2 YFSETQ. Here the CDR3 reads CASSLTRAGNYEQYF. In DNA, the CDR3 is TGCGCCAGCAGCTTGACTAGGGCAGGGAACTACGAGCAGTACTTC.

This clonotype was detected many times. This chain uses TRBV5-1 with TRBJ2-1, with 14 positions matching TRBD2. Trimming cost V 2 bases and J 2 bases; bases outside gene matches: 9. Germline V gene sequence: CDR1 SGHRS, CDR2 YFSETQ. CDR3 length: 19 amino acids. This chain's CDR3 is CASSLPQATSGRAYNEQFF. The CDR3 DNA reads TGCGCCAGCAGCTTACCACAGGCGACTAGCGGGAGGGCCTACAATGAGCAGTTCTTC.

Many counts were recorded for this clonotype. The rearrangement joins TRBV29-1 to TRBJ1-6; possibly TRBD1 for D (5 bases). CDR3 size: 14 residues. V lost 1 base and J lost 7, with 11 bases in between. Germline loops: CDR1 SQVTM, CDR2 ANQGSEA. CDR3 protein: CSVEGGTRNSPLHF. The CDR3 nucleotides read TGCAGCGTTGAAGGGGGGACGAGGAATTCACCCCTCCACTTT.